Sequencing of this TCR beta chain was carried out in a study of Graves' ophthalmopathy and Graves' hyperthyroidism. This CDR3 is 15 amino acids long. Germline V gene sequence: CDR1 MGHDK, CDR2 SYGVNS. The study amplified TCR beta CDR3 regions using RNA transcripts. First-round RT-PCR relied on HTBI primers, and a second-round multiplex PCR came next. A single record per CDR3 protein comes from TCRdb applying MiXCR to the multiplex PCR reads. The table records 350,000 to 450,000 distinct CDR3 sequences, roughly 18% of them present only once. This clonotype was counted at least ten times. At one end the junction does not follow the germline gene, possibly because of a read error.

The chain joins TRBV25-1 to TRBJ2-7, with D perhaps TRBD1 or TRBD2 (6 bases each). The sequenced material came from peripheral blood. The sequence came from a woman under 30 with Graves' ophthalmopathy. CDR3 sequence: CASSEFRRGYYGQYF. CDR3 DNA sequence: TGTGCCAGCAGTGAATTTAGGAGGGGGTACTACGGGCAGTACTTC.